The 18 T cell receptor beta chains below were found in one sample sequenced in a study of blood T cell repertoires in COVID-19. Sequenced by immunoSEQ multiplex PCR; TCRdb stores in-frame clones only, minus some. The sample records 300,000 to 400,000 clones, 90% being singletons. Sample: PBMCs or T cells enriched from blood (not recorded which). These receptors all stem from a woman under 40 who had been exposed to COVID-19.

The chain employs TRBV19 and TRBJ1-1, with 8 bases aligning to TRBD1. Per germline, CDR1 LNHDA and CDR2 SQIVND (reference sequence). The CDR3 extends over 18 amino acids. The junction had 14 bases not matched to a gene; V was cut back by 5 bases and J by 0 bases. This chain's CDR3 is CASSPFGQGGGLNTEAFF. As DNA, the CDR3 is TGTGCCAGTAGTCCCTTTGGACAGGGCGGAGGATTGAACACTGAAGCTTTCTTT.

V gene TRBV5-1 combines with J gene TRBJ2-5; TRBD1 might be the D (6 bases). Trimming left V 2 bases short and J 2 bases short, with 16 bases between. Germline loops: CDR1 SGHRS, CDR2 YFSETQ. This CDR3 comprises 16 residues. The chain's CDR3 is CASSFGWDTRQETQYF. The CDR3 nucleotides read TGCGCCAGCAGCTTCGGCTGGGACACCAGACAAGAGACCCAGTACTTC.

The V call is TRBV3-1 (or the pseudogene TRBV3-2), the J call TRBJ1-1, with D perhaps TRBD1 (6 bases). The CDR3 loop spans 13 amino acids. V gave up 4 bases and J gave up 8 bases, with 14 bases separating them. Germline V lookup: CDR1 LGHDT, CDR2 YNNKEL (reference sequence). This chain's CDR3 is CASSPRTALEAFF. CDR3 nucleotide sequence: TGTGCCAGCAGCCCCCGGACAGCACTAGAAGCTTTCTTT.

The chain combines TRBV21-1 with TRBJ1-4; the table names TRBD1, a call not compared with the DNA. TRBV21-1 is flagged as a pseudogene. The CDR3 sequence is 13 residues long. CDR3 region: CASSRTGREKLFF. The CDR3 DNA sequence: TGTGCCAGCAGCAGGACAGGAAGGGAAAAACTGTTTTTT.

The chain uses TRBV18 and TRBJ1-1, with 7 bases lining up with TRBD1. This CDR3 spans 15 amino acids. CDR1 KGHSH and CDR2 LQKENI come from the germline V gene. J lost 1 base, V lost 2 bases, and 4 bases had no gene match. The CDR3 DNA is TGTGCCAGCTCACCAGGGCCAGGGGGGAACACTGAAGCTTTCTTT. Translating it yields CASSPGPGGNTEAFF.

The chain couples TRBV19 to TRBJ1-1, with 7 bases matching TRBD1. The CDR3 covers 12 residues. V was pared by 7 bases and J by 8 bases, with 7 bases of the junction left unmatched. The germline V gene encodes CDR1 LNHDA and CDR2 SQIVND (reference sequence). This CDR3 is CASNRGGLEAFF. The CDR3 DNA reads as TGTGCCAGTAATCGAGGGGGCTTAGAAGCTTTCTTT. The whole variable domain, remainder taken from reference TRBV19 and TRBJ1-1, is DGGITQSPKYLFRKEGQNVTLSCEQNLNHDAMYWYRQDPGQGLRLIYYSQIVNDFQKGDIAEGYSVSREKKESFPLTVTSAQKNPTAFYLCASNRGGLEAFFGQGTRLTVV.

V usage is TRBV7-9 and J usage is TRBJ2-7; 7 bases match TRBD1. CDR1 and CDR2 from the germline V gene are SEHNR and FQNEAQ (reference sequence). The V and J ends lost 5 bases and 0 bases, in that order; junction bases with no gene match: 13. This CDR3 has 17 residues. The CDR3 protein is CASSPKPRTGYSYEQYF. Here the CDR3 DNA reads TGTGCCAGCAGCCCCAAACCAAGGACAGGATACTCCTACGAGCAGTACTTC.

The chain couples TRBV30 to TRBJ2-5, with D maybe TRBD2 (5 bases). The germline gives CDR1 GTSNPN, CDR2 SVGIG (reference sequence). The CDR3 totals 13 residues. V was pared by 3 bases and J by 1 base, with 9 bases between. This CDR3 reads CAWRRAAQETQYF. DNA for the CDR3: TGTGCCTGGAGGAGGGCGGCCCAAGAGACCCAGTACTTC.

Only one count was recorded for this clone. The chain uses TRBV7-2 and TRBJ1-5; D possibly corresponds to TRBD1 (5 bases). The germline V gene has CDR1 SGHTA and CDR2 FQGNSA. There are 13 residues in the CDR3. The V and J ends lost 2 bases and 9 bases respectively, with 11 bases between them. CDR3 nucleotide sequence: TGTGCCAGCAGCTTACGGAGGGGTAGGCCCCAGCATTTT. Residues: CASSLRRGRPQHF.

The CDR3 DNA reads TGTGCCAGCAGCTTAGCGGAAGGGTGGACAGAAGGGTTCTACGAGCAGTACTTC. Translation gives CASSLAEGWTEGFYEQYF. The chain combines TRBV7-8 with TRBJ2-7; a weak D match, TRBD1 (6 bases). The ends were cut back, 0 bases at V and 3 bases at J, with 21 bases in the middle. Germline CDR1 SGHVS, CDR2 FQNEAQ. The CDR3 is made up of 18 amino acids.

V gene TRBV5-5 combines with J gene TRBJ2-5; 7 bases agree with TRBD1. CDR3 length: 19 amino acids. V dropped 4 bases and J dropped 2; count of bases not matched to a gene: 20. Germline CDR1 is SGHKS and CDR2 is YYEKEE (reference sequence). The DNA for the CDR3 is TGTGCCAGCAGCCCGGGGACAGCGTGCGACCGATGGGGTCAAGAGACCCAGTACTTC. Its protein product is CASSPGTACDRWGQETQYF.

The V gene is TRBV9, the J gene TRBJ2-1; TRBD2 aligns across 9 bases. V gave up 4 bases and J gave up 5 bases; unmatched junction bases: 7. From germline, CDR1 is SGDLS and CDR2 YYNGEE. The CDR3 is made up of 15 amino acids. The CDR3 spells CASSTGLANHNEQFF. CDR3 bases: TGTGCCAGCAGCACCGGACTAGCGAACCACAATGAGCAGTTCTTC.

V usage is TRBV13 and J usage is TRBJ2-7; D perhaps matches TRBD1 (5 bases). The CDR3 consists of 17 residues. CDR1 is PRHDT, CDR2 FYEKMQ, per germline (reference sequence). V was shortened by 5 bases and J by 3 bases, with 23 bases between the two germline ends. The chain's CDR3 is CASSPRQGPFASYEQYF. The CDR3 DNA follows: TGTGCCAGCAGCCCCCGGCAGGGTCCCTTCGCTAGCTACGAGCAGTACTTC.

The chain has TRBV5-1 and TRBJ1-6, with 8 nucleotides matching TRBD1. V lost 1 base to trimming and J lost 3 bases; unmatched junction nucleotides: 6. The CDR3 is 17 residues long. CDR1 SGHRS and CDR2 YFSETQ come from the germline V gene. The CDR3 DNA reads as TGCGCCAGCAGCTTGACAGGGGGTAGAGGCTATAATTCACCCCTCCACTTT. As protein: CASSLTGGRGYNSPLHF. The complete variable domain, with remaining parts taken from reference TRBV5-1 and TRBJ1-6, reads KAGVTQTPRYLIKTRGQQVTLSCSPISGHRSVSWYQQTPGQGLQFLFEYFSETQRNKGNFPGRFSGRQFSNSRSEMNVSTLELGDSALYLCASSLTGGRGYNSPLHFGNGTRLTVT.

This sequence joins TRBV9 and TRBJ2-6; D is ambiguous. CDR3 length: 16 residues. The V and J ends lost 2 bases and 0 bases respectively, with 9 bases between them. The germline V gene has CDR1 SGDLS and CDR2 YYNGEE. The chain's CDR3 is CASSVVRPSGANVLTF. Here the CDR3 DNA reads TGTGCCAGCAGCGTCGTGAGGCCCTCTGGGGCCAACGTCCTGACTTTC.

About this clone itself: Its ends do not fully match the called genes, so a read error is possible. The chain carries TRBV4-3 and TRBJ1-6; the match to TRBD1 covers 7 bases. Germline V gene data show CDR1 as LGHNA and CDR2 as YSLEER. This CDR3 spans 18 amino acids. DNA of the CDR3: TGCGCCAGCAGCCAAGATCCGGAGACAGGGCCCTATGATTCACCCCTCCACTTT. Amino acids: CASSQDPETGPYDSPLHF.

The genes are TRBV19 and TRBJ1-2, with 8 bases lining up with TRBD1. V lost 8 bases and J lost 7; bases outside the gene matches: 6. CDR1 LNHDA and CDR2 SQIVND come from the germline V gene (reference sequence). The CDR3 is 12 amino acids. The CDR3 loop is CASGTGGSGYTF. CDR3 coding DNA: TGTGCCAGTGGTACAGGGGGATCTGGCTACACCTTC.

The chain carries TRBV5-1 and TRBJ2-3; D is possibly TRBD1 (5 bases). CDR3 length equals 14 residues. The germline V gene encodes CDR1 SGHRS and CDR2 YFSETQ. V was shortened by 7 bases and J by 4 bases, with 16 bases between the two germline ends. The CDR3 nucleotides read TGCGCCAGCGAAAGATGGGGCAGCTCAGATACGCAGTATTTT. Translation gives CASERWGSSDTQYF.